These 5 T cell receptor beta chains share one sample of origin, sequenced in a study of T-cell reconstitution after alpha-beta-depleted transplantation in children. Unique molecular identifiers were incorporated during preparation of the TCRbeta library. MiXCR, applied by TCRdb to the PCR reads, yields one record per CDR3 protein. Here the sample spans about 250,000 distinct CDR3 sequences, around 25% being singletons. Sequences were derived from PBMCs, mostly from graft donor cells, sampled 360 days after TCRalphabeta/CD19-depleted stem cell transplant. These receptors all come from a female patient aged 2 to 10 who had a stem cell transplant for congenital amegakaryocytic thrombocytopenia, so the T cells may come from the graft donor.

Points on this clonotype: One base away lies a much larger clone, so this may be a sequencing read error. The rearrangement joins TRBV11-2 to TRBJ2-1, with D possibly matching TRBD1 (5 bases). This CDR3 contains 13 residues. Germline assignment: CDR1 SGHAT and CDR2 FQNNGV. CDR3 DNA: TGTGCCAGCAACGCCGACAGTTACAATGATCAGTTCTTC. Residues: CASNADSYNDQFF.

The chain has TRBV20-1 and TRBJ2-3; 9 bases line up with TRBD2. Germline trimming cut 8 bases from V and 4 bases from J; bases unmatched to any gene: 10. This CDR3 region has 14 residues. CDR1 DFQATT and CDR2 SNEGSKA come from the germline V gene (reference sequence). The CDR3: CSPNSGRTADTQYF. DNA of the CDR3: TGCAGTCCAAATAGCGGGAGAACGGCAGATACGCAGTATTTT.

This clonotype has just a few counts. The chain links TRBV20-1 to TRBJ1-3; D gene unclear. Trimming left V 2 bases short and J 4 bases short, with 9 bases between. Per the germline V gene, CDR1 is DFQATT and CDR2 is SNEGSKA (reference sequence). The CDR3 is 13 amino acids. The CDR3 here is CSARSGSGNTIYF. CDR3 nucleotides: TGCAGTGCTAGATCCGGGTCAGGAAACACCATATATTTT.

The chain joins TRBV27 to TRBJ2-1, with 10 bases fitting TRBD2. The CDR3 extends over 16 amino acids. The V gene's germline CDR1 is MNHEY and CDR2 SMNVEV (reference sequence). V dropped 6 bases and J dropped 6; count of bases not matched to a gene: 11. This chain's CDR3 is CASSFPSGRAVNEQFF. The CDR3 DNA sequence: TGTGCCAGCAGCTTTCCAAGCGGGAGGGCGGTCAATGAGCAGTTCTTC.

V and J are TRBV6-6 and TRBJ2-7; D remains ambiguous. The CDR3 runs 13 residues. Germline loops: CDR1 MNHNY, CDR2 SVGAGI (reference sequence). The germline V and J ends were trimmed by 6 bases and 1 base, with 10 bases remaining between them. CDR3 residues: CASSPTGSYEQYF. CDR3 coding DNA: TGTGCCAGCAGCCCCACGGGTTCCTACGAGCAGTACTTC.